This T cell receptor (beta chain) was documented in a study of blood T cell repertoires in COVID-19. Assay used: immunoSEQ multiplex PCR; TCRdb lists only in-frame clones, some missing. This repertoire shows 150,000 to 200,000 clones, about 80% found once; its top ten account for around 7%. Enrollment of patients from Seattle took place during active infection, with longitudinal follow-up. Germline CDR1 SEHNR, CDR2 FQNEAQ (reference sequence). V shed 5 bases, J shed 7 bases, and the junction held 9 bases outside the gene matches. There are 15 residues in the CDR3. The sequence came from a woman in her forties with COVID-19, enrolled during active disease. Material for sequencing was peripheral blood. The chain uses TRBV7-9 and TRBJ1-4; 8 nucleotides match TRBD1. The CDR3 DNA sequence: TGTGCCAGCAGCCCCCCGGGACAGGTGCCTGAAAAACTGTTTTTT. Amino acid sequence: CASSPPGQVPEKLFF.